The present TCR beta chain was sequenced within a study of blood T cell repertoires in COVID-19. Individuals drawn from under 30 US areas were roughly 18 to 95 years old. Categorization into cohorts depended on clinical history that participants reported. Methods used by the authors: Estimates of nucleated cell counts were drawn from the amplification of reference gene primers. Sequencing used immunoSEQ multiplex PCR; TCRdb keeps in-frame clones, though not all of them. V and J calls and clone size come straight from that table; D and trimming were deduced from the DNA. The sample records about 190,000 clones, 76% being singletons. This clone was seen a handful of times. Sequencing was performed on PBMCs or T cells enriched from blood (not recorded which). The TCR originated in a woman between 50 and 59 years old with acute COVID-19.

Here the CDR3 DNA reads TGTGCCAGTAGCTACAGGGGGGCGAGCAATCAGCCCCAGCATTTT. This gives the protein CASSYRGASNQPQHF. V gene TRBV19 combines with J gene TRBJ1-5; TRBD1 matches 8 bases. Germline V gene lookup returns CDR1 LNHDA and CDR2 SQIVND (reference sequence). This CDR3 has 15 amino acids. Trimming removed 6 bases from V and 1 base from J; junction bases left unmatched: 5.